The entry below describes one TCR beta chain. Its antigen is unknown. Base qualities were left out, and no much larger clone turns up one base away. This entry belongs to a study of vaccination effects on CD4 cells after COVID-19 (dated 2022 in TCRdb). As for the study more broadly: Across the study, the median time from the second dose to post-vaccine sampling was 72 days (range 14 to 241). The full study included over 8 COVID-19 convalescent patients and a few SARS-CoV-2-naive healthy vaccine recipients. The Oncomine TCR Beta short-read assay on an Illumina iSeq 100 was used to sequence cultures from other donors in the study. In both COVID-19 convalescent patients and infection-naive vaccine recipients, the study compared SARS-CoV-2 spike-specific CD4+ TCR repertoires from before mRNA vaccination with those from after it. Summary of the overall study and its limitations: The study was limited by a small number of convalescent patients and lacked early post-infection timepoints. In healthy vaccine recipients, vaccine-induced clones were almost all SARS-CoV-2 mono-reactive, with only 1 of 255 cross-reactive with common cold coronaviruses. Marked clonal contraction was observed in both infection-induced and vaccine-induced clones at late post-vaccination timepoints, consistent with waning T cell responses.

Per the germline V gene (reference sequence), MNHEY is the CDR1 and SMNVEV is the CDR2. Spanning cysteine to phenylalanine, the CDR3 consists of 15 amino acids. Left in the record is the CDR3 DNA by itself, 45 bases read in frame from the first base. V drops 8 bases and J drops 3 bases, leaving 19 bases in between. In the ViraFEST assay, PBMC were stimulated with viral peptide pools, and antigen-specific CD4+ T cell clonotypes were then identified by expansion using TCR sequencing. After roughly 11 days of culture, CD4+ T cells were isolated with the EasySep CD4+ T cell isolation kit. Participants received two doses of either the BNT162b2 or the mRNA-1273 mRNA SARS-CoV-2 vaccine. None of the healthy vaccine recipients had a prior SARS-CoV-2 infection, which was confirmed by nucleocapsid antibody tests that came back negative both before and after vaccination. Fewer than 2.5 million PBMC per well were cultured in IMDM with around 5% human AB serum, 7.5 to 10 IU/ml IL-2 and gentamicin, plus 10 ug/ml peptides. On days 3 and 7, half of the culture medium was replaced with fresh IL-2-containing medium. Unless noted otherwise, every peptide stimulation condition was grown in triplicate wells. PBMC were separated from whole blood using Ficoll-Paque Plus gradient centrifugation and were then either cryopreserved at -140C or used fresh. The overlapping peptide pools covered the spike proteins of SARS-CoV-2 as well as those of the common cold coronaviruses HCoV-NL63, HCoV-OC43 and HCoV-229E. Genomic DNA was extracted from cultured CD4+ T cells with the QIAamp micro DNA kit.

The library was made by the immunoSEQ multiplex PCR assay. DNA from the CD4+ T cells that had been cultured and isolated underwent TCR beta CDR3 sequencing. Per the source publication's procedure: Non-productive TCR sequences were discarded, and reads were trimmed to the CDR3 region, with only CDR3s of 7 or more amino acids retained. Antigen-specific clonotypes were identified using the MANAFEST web app by comparison of expansion in peptide wells against reference cultures. For clones to be considered positive, expansion at FDR<0.05 versus reference and all other wells, an odds ratio above 5, and a frequency above 0.1% in two replicate wells were required. A clonotype was defined as cross-reactive if the clonotype was significantly expanded both in SARS-CoV-2 spike wells and in at least one common cold coronavirus spike condition. CDR3 similarity was assessed by Levenshtein distance using the stringdist R package, and unrooted trees were constructed with ape in R 3.6.1. In TCRdb, the immuneACCESS table is reduced to in-frame sequences with V and J assigned. These tables do not hold every clone; where another copy was compared, an unresolved V gene accounts for under half, and the others remain unexplained. The V and J calls and the clone size are those of that table, but D and trimming were determined from the DNA. The sample table lists some 16,000 clones, about three quarters of them with a count of one. The ten largest clones take up approximately 17% of the sample.

Here the sequenced sample was CD4+ T cells from PBMCs cultured with HCoV-NL63 spike peptides, taken after COVID-19 vaccination. This sample's cell subset or site label indicates: HCoV-NL63 spike overlapping peptide pool stimulation. The sequence was collected from a human donor who received a COVID-19 vaccine. The chain was built from TRBV27 and TRBJ1-2; the D region possibly corresponds to TRBD1 (5 bases align). The CDR3 loop reads CASSPGAEADYGYTF. The nucleotides are TGTGCCAGCTCCCCCGGGGCGGAGGCGGACTATGGCTACACCTTC.